Below, one T cell receptor beta chain is given with its context. Antigen unknown. This sample was included in a study of CD8 T cells in ankylosing spondylitis. General study findings and limits: Earlier authors reported some of these motif variants in reactive arthritis synovial fluid and blood. Ankylosing spondylitis blood seemed to carry a telltale TCR beta motif made of eight or nine highly homologous variants. Disease-linked clones displayed a CD8+ phenotype and appeared relatively rarely in peripheral blood. Disease-linked clones reportedly showed significant enrichment in matched ankylosing spondylitis synovial fluid.

Making the TCR beta libraries involved quantitative 5'-RACE with molecular barcodes. TCRdb passed the 5' RACE reads through MiXCR, listing each CDR3 protein once. The table has about 540,000 distinct CDR3 sequences, about 12% seen once. CDR3 size: 13 residues. Germline-derived CDR1 and CDR2 are SNHLY and FYNNEI. Between the trimmed V and J ends, which lost 7 bases and 0 bases, there was a span of 10 bases. Specimen: blood, either unsorted or a sorted T cell fraction (not recorded which). This chain uses TRBV2 with TRBJ2-7; the D gene is possibly TRBD2 (6 bases). This TCR came from a male donor with ankylosing spondylitis. The CDR3 region has the DNA TGTGCCAGCACATGGAGGGACTCCTACGAGCAGTACTTC. Amino acid sequence: CASTWRDSYEQYF.